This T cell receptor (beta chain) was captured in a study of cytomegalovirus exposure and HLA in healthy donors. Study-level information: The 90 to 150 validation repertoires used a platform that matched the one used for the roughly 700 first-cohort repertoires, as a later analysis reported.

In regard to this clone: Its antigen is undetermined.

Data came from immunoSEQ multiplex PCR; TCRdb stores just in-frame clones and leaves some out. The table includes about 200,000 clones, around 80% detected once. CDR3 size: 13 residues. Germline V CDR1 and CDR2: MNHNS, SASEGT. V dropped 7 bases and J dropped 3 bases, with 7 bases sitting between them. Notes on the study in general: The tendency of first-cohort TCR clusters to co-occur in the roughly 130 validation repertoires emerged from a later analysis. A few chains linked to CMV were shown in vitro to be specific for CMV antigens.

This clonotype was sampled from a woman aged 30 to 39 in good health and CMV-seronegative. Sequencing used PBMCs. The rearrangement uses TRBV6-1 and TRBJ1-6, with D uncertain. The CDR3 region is CASINSYNSPLHF. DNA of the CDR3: TGTGCCAGCATAAACAGCTATAATTCACCCCTCCACTTT.